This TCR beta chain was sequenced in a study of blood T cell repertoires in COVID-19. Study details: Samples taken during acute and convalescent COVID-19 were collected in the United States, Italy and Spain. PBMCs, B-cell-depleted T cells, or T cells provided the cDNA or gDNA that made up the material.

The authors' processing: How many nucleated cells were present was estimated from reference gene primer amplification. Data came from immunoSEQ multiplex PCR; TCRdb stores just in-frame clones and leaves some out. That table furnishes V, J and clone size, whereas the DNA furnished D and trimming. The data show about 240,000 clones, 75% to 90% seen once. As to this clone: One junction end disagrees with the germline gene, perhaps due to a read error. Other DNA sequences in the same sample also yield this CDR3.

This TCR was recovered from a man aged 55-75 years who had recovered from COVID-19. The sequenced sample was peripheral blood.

The CDR3 coding sequence is TGCGCCAGCAGCTCCACCCAGGGGACCGGGGAGTTGTTTTTT. It encodes CASSSTQGTGELFF. This chain joins TRBV5-1 and TRBJ2-2; the D gene is possibly TRBD1 (6 bases). Germline loops: CDR1 SGHRS, CDR2 YFSETQ. This CDR3 spans 14 amino acids. Filled out from reference TRBV5-1 and TRBJ2-2, the complete variable domain reads KAGVTQTPRYLIKTRGQQVTLSCSPISGHRSVSWYQQTPGQGLQFLFEYFSETQRNKGNFPGRFSGRQFSNSRSEMNVSTLELGDSALYLCASSSTQGTGELFFGEGSRLTVL.